This T cell receptor beta chain was identified during a study of T cell responses to AZD1222 COVID-19 vaccine. Study-level points and caveats: Possibly, clonal diversity was underestimated; donors were largely white British and included more females.

This clone was seen a handful of times. What it binds is unknown. Germline V gene data show CDR1 as SEHNR and CDR2 as FQNEAQ (reference sequence). This CDR3 has 13 amino acids. V was cut by 1 base and J by 4 bases, with 5 bases left in between. Libraries were prepared by immunoSEQ multiplex PCR; TCRdb keeps only in-frame clonotypes and omits some of them. This sample has 150,000 to 200,000 clones; 90% to 95% occur once, and the top ten carry about 2.5%. The sequence came from an adult in good health. The source material was peripheral blood, sampled on day 0 of AZD1222 vaccination. The chain combines TRBV7-9 with TRBJ1-5; D gene ambiguous. Here the CDR3 DNA reads TGTGCCAGCAGCTTAGAAACGAATCAGCCCCAGCATTTT. Its translation is CASSLETNQPQHF.